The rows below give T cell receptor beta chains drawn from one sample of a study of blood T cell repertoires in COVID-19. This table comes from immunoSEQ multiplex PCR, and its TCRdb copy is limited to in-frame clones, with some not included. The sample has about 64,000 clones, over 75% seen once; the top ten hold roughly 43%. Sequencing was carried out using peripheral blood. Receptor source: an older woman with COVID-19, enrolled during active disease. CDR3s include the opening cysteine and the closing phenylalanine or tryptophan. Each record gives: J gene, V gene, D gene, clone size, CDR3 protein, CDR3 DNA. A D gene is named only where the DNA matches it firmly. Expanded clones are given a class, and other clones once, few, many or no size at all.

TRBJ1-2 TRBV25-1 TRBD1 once CASSETGGKDGYTF TGTGCCAGCAGTGAAACAGGGGGAAAGGATGGCTACACCTTC
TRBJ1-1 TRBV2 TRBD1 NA CASRAGQGGWTEAFF TGTGCCAGCAGAGCCGGACAGGGGGGATGGACTGAAGCTTTCTTT
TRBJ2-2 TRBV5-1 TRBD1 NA CASSLGQGGELFF TGCGCCAGCAGCTTGGGACAGGGCGGGGAGCTGTTTTTT
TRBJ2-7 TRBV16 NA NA CASSQSSRGEQYF TGTGCCAGCAGCCAATCAAGTCGGGGCGAGCAGTACTTC
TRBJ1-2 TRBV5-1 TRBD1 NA CASSSQGDSYGYTF TGCGCCAGCAGCTCCCAGGGGGACAGCTATGGCTACACCTTC
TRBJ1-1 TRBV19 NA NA CASSLSGGRTEAFF TGTGCCAGTAGTCTAAGCGGGGGGCGGACTGAAGCTTTCTTT
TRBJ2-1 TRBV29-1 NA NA CSVGSSTYNEQFF TGCAGCGTTGGGAGTAGCACCTACAATGAGCAGTTCTTC
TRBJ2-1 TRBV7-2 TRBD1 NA CASSALLGQDFLGEQFF TGTGCCAGCAGCGCCCTCTTGGGACAGGACTTTTTAGGCGAGCAGTTCTTC
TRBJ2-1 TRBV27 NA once CASSLSGASGGGIHEQFF TGTGCCAGCAGTTTATCGGGGGCTAGCGGAGGGGGGATCCATGAGCAGTTCTTC
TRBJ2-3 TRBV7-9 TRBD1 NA CASSLDRGQDTQYF TGTGCCAGCAGCTTGGACAGGGGGCAGGATACGCAGTATTTT
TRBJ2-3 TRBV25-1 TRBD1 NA CASSDRGLRDTQYF TGTGCCAGCAGTGACAGGGGGCTGAGAGATACGCAGTATTTT
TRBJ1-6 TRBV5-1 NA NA CASSLNRDRSISPLHF TGCGCCAGCAGCTTGAATCGTGACAGGAGTATTTCACCCCTCCACTTT
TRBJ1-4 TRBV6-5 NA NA CASRGTEKMEKLFF TGTGCCAGCAGGGGGACTGAGAAAATGGAAAAACTGTTTTTT
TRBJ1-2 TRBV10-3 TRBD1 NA CAISLGQGDGYTF TGTGCCATCAGCTTGGGACAGGGAGATGGCTACACCTTC
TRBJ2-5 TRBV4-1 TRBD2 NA CASSRGNKRGIQETQYF TGCGCCAGCAGCCGAGGGAATAAGCGGGGAATCCAAGAGACCCAGTACTTC
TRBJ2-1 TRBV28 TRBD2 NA CASSLGGAYYNEQFF TGTGCCAGCAGCCTCGGGGGGGCCTACTACAATGAGCAGTTCTTC
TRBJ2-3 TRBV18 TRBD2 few CASSQAELAGGATQYF TGTGCCAGCTCACAGGCGGAACTAGCGGGGGGGGCTACGCAGTATTTT
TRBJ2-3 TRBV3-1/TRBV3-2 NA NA CASSHPLASADTQYF TGTGCCAGCAGCCACCCGCTAGCGTCCGCAGATACGCAGTATTTT
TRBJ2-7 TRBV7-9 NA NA CASSPREGASKEQYF TGTGCCAGCAGCCCCCGGGAGGGGGCGTCGAAAGAGCAGTACTTC
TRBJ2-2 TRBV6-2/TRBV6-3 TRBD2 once CASSLAGPNTGELFF TGTGCCAGCAGCCTAGCGGGGCCGAACACCGGGGAGCTGTTTTTT
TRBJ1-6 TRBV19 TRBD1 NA CASSIIPGQGNSPLHF TGTGCCAGTAGTATAATTCCGGGACAGGGGAATTCACCCCTCCACTTT
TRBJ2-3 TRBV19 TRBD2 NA CASRPGGLADTQYF TGTGCCAGTAGACCGGGGGGGCTCGCAGATACGCAGTATTTT
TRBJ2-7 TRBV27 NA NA CASSLSIQAAEQYF TGTGCCAGCAGTTTATCTATCCAGGCCGCCGAGCAGTACTTC
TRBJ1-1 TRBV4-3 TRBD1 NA CASSQGGFLGQGTFF TGCGCCAGCAGCCAAGGGGGTTTTTTAGGACAGGGGACTTTCTTT
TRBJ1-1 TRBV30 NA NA CAWSNGQGWTEAFF TGTGCCTGGAGTAACGGACAAGGCTGGACTGAAGCTTTCTTT
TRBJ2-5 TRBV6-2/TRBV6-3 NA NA CASSFYRGGRETQYF TGTGCCAGCAGTTTTTACAGGGGGGGCAGGGAGACCCAGTACTTC
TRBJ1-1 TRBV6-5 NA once CASSYPGGTEAFF TGTGCCAGCAGTTACCCCGGTGGCACTGAAGCTTTCTTT
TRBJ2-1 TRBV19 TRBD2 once CASSPTSGGAWEQFF TGTGCCAGTAGTCCCACTAGCGGGGGGGCCTGGGAGCAGTTCTTC
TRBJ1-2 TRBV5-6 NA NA CASSPWDGGSRGYTF TGTGCCAGCAGCCCTTGGGACGGAGGGTCTCGGGGCTACACCTTC
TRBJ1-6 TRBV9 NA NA CASSDPRGSYNSPLHF TGTGCCAGCAGCGACCCCCGAGGGTCCTATAATTCACCCCTCCACTTT
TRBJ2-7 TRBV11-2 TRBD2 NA CASSSGGGLHYEQYF TGTGCCAGCAGCTCCGGCGGGGGACTACATTACGAGCAGTACTTC
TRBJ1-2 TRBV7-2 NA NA CASSSGTDYGYTF TGTGCCAGCAGCTCCGGGACTGACTATGGCTACACCTTC
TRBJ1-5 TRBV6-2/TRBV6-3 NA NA CASSLTGASNQPQHF TGTGCCAGCAGTCTTACTGGGGCTAGCAATCAGCCCCAGCATTTT
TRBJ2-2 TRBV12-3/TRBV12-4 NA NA CAIQTKTTGELFF TGTGCCATCCAGACAAAAACCACCGGGGAGCTGTTTTTT
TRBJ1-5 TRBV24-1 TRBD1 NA CATSDPRQGTGQPQHF TGTGCCACCAGTGATCCTCGACAGGGCACTGGACAGCCCCAGCATTTT
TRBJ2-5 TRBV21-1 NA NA CASSKCGDQETQYF TGTGCCAGCAGCAAATGTGGAGACCAAGAGACCCAGTACTTC
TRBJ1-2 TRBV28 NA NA CASSFRPSGGGYTF TGTGCCAGCAGTTTCCGACCAAGCGGCGGCGGCTACACCTTC
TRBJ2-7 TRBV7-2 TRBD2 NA CASSLGGGTYEQYF TGTGCCAGCAGCTTAGGGGGGGGAACCTACGAGCAGTACTTC
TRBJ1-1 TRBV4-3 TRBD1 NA CASSQDQGAGGNTEAFF TGCGCCAGCAGCCAAGACCAGGGGGCTGGGGGGAACACTGAAGCTTTCTTT
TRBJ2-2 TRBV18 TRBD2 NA CASSPTSTTGELFF TGTGCCAGCTCACCGACTAGCACCACCGGGGAGCTGTTTTTT
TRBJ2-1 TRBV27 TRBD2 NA CASSYAGGQFF TGTGCCAGCAGTTACGCGGGGGGACAGTTCTTC
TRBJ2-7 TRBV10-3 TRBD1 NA CAISEGTGGPYEQYF TGTGCCATCAGTGAGGGGACAGGGGGCCCCTACGAGCAGTACTTC
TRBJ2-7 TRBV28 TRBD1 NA CASSSDRTVGEQYF TGTGCCAGCAGTTCGGACAGGACCGTAGGCGAGCAGTACTTC
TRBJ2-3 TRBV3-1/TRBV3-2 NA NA CASSQDLLQAQYF TGTGCCAGCAGCCAGGATCTACTACAGGCGCAGTATTTT
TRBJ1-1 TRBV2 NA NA CAKLFRDGTEAFF TGTGCCAAGCTCTTCAGGGATGGCACTGAAGCTTTCTTT
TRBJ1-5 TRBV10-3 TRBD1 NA CAISEQGEINQPQHF TGTGCCATCAGCGAACAGGGGGAGATCAATCAGCCCCAGCATTTT
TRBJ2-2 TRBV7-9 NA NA CASSLQMETGELFF TGTGCCAGCAGCCTCCAGATGGAGACCGGGGAGCTGTTTTTT
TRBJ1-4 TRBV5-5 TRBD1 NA CASSLDRGGEKLFF TGTGCCAGCAGCCTTGACAGGGGTGGCGAAAAACTGTTTTTT
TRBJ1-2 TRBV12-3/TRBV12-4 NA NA CASRGAGRGYTF TGTGCCAGCAGAGGGGCAGGTCGTGGCTACACCTTC
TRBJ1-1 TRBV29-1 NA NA CSVEEGGGRGTEAFF TGCAGCGTTGAAGAGGGGGGAGGGAGGGGCACTGAAGCTTTCTTT
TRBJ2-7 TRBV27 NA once CASSLVPTAYEQYF TGTGCCAGCAGTTTAGTTCCGACAGCTTACGAGCAGTACTTC
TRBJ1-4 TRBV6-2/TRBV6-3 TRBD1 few CASSYSRGTGREKLFF TGTGCCAGCAGTTACTCTCGCGGGACAGGGCGCGAAAAACTGTTTTTT
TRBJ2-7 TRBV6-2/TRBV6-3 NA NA CASSYSAGVSYEQYF TGTGCCAGCAGTTACTCCGCAGGGGTGTCCTACGAGCAGTACTTC